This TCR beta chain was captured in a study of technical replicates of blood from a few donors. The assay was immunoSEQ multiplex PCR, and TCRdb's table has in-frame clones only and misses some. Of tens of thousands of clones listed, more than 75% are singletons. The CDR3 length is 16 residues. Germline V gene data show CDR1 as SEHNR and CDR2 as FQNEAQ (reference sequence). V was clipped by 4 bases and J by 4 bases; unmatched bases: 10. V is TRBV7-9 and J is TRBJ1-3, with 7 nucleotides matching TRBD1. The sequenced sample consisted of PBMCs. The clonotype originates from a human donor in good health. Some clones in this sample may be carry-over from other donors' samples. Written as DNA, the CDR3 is TGTGCCAGCAGCTCTGTCCGGACAGGAGAAGGAAACACCATATATTTT. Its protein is CASSSVRTGEGNTIYF.